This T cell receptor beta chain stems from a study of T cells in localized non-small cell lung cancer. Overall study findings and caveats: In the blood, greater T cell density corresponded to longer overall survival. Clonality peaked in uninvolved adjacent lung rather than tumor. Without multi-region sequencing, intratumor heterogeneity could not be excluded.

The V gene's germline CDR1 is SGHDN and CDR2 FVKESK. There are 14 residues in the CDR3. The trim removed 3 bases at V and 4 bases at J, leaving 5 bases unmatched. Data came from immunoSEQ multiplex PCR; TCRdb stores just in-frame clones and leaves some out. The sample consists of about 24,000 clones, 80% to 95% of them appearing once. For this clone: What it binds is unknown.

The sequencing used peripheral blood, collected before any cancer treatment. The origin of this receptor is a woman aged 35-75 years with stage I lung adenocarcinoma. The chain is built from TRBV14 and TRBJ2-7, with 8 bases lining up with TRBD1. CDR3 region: CASSHPRGPYEQYF. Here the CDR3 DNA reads TGTGCCAGCAGCCATCCCAGGGGGCCGTACGAGCAGTACTTC. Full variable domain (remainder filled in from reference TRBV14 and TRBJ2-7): EAGVTQFPSHSVIEKGQTVTLRCDPISGHDNLYWYRRVMGKEIKFLLHFVKESKQDESGMPNNRFLAERTGGTYSTLKVQPAELEDSGVYFCASSHPRGPYEQYFGPGTRLTVT.